Presented here are 23 T cell receptor delta chains from one specimen sequenced in a study of γδ T cells in repeated Plasmodium falciparum infection. Vgamma9/Vdelta2+ and Vdelta2-negative gammadelta T cells were flow-sorted from PBMC for bulk sequencing. TCRdb fed the multiplex PCR reads into CATT to redo clone calling. The sample records 90,000 to 95,000 delta-chain clones, 0.75% to 1% being singletons. Specimen: gamma-delta T cells from blood. These receptors were taken from a pool of human donors (malaria-infected and uninfected, not separated).

This clone was seen a handful of times. This likely came from a read error, as a far larger clone is one base away. In the same sample, other DNA sequences code for this CDR3. The chain recombines TRDV2 with TRDJ3; 9 bases line up with TRDD3. The CDR3 totals 20 residues. Per the germline V gene, CDR1 is GEAIGNYY and CDR2 is EKD. The CDR3 loop reads CACDTINPGGLTWDTRQMFF. The CDR3 DNA reads as TGTGCCTGTGACACCATCAATCCTGGGGGATTGACCTGGGACACCCGGCAGATGTTTTTC.

This clone was detected a few times. The protein held in TCRdb is that of a much larger clone and does not match this DNA's translation at residue 16, likely because of a read error; the protein shown is translated from the DNA. The chain links TRDV1 to TRDJ1; the D gene is possibly TRDD3 (6 bases). As TCRdb names no J gene, one was assigned here on the basis of a DNA match to germline. CDR3 length equals 19 residues. Per the germline V gene, CDR1 is TSWWSYY and CDR2 is QGS. The DNA for the CDR3 is TGTGCTCTTGGGGAAAGGAGTAGACCTACTGGGATGTACACCGATAGACTCATCTTT. It yields the protein CALGERSRPTGMYTDRLIF.

Notes on this clone: TCRdb's entry gives the protein of a much larger clone, which mismatches this DNA's translation at residue 9, likely from a read error; the protein reported here is translated from the DNA. In nucleotides, the CDR3 is TGTGCTCTTGGGGAACGTCGACATAGACTCATCTTT. Protein: CALGERRHRLIF. The chain carries TRDV1 and TRDJ1; D unclear. TCRdb carries no J gene annotation; the J gene was assigned here by matching the DNA with germline. The CDR3 is 12 residues long. Germline CDR1 and CDR2: TSWWSYY and QGS. V was cut by 1 base and J by 10 bases, with 10 bases left in between.

This chain links TRDV2 with TRDJ1, with 13 bases fitting TRDD3. The J gene, not given by TCRdb, was assigned here from a germline match of the nucleotide sequence. Germline-derived CDR1 and CDR2 are GEAIGNYY and EKD. This CDR3 is built from 19 residues. V gave up 3 bases and J gave up 3 bases; unmatched junction bases: 15. The chain's CDR3 is CACDPVKLGDTREPDKLIF. In nucleotides, the CDR3 is TGTGCCTGTGACCCTGTAAAACTGGGGGATACGCGAGAACCCGATAAACTCATCTTT.

A remark on this clone: This DNA's translation differs at residue 17 from TCRdb's protein, which comes from a much larger clone; a read error is likely, and the protein shown is translated from the DNA. The rearrangement links TRDV2 to TRDJ3; 9 nucleotides line up with TRDD3. Here the J gene was assigned by germline matching of the DNA, as TCRdb has none. The length of the CDR3 is 20 residues. Germline values: CDR1 GEAIGNYY, CDR2 EKD. CDR3 sequence: CACDTVLGDRSSWDTRRMFF. The CDR3 nucleotides read TGTGCCTGTGACACCGTACTGGGGGACCGGAGCTCCTGGGACACCCGACGGATGTTTTTC.

This clone was counted ten times or more. The chain combines TRDV2 with TRDJ1; 7 bases match TRDD3. CDR1 GEAIGNYY and CDR2 EKD come from the germline V gene. This CDR3 contains 15 residues. The V and J ends lost 0 bases and 0 bases, in that order; junction bases with no gene match: 3. The CDR3: CACDTVGEDTDKLIF. The CDR3, as DNA: TGTGCCTGTGACACCGTGGGGGAGGACACCGATAAACTCATCTTT.

This clone was observed many times. TCRdb assigns this DNA the protein of a much larger clone, which departs from its translation at residue 4; this likely reflects a read error, and the protein shown comes from translating the DNA. The chain links TRDV2 to TRDJ1, with 10 positions matching TRDD3. The J gene was not available in TCRdb and was assigned here by matching the DNA to germline segments. Germline CDR1 reads GEAIGNYY; CDR2 reads EKD. J was trimmed by 1 base and V by 5 bases; bases with no gene match: 18. The CDR3 consists of 19 residues. The CDR3 nucleotides are TGTGCCTGTGGCTCCGTTTTGATCCCTACTGGGGGATTCACCGATAAACTCATCTTT. Translation: CACGSVLIPTGGFTDKLIF.

For this clone: With only one base between it and a far larger clone, this is likely a read error. Within the sample, other DNA sequences also encode this same CDR3. V is TRDV1 and J is TRDJ2, with 7 positions matching TRDD3. TCRdb lists no J gene, so it was determined here by aligning the DNA to germline. With V trimmed by 3 bases and J by 3 bases, 31 bases remained unmatched. CDR3 length: 24 residues. The germline CDR1 and CDR2 sequences are TSWWSYY and QGS. CDR3 sequence reads: CALGDLPPGTRVEKMGDMTAQLFF. CDR3 nucleotide sequence: TGTGCTCTTGGGGACCTACCCCCTGGCACTAGAGTGGAAAAAATGGGGGACATGACAGCACAACTCTTCTTT.

This clone was observed a few times. TCRdb's entry gives the protein of a much larger clone, which mismatches this DNA's translation at residue 3, likely from a read error; the protein reported here is translated from the DNA. V usage is TRDV1 and J usage is TRDJ1; 9 positions match TRDD3. The CDR3 extends over 23 amino acids. Germline values: CDR1 TSWWSYY, CDR2 QGS. This CDR3 is CAIGELSLPEYWGRGWDTDKLIF. The CDR3 DNA reads TGTGCTATTGGGGAACTCAGCCTTCCCGAGTACTGGGGGAGGGGTTGGGACACCGATAAACTCATCTTT.

Concerning this clone: The protein held in TCRdb is that of a much larger clone and does not match this DNA's translation at residue 8, likely because of a read error; the protein shown is translated from the DNA. The chain carries TRDV1 and TRDJ1; D perhaps matches TRDD3 (6 bases). No J segment appears in TCRdb, so it was assigned here by matching the sequence to germline. With 1 base removed from V and 0 bases from J, the gap between germline ends came to 27 bases. The CDR3 contains 21 residues. CDR1 TSWWSYY and CDR2 QGS come from the germline V gene. CDR3 loop: CALGERTHSRGTYSYTDKLIF. The DNA of the CDR3 is TGTGCTCTTGGGGAACGAACCCACTCCCGGGGGACCTACTCGTACACCGATAAACTCATCTTT.

With regard to this clone: This DNA's translation differs at residue 17 from TCRdb's protein, which comes from a much larger clone; a read error is likely, and the protein shown is translated from the DNA. The V gene is TRDV1, but the J gene lacks a call; the table's D call of TRDD3 was not tested on the DNA. There are 18 residues in the CDR3. The V gene's germline CDR1 is TSWWSYY and CDR2 QGS. The CDR3 loop is CALGEPLLLGEITDKLTF. The CDR3 bases are TGTGCTCTTGGGGAACCCCTCCTACTGGGGGAAATAACCGATAAACTCACCTTT.

With respect to this clone: The protein TCRdb lists belongs to a much larger clone and differs from this DNA's translation at residue 16, which points to a read error; the protein shown is made from the DNA. This chain joins TRDV1 and TRDJ1; TRDD3 aligns across 10 bases. Looked up from germline, CDR1 is TSWWSYY and CDR2 is QGS. There are 19 residues in the CDR3. CDR3 in DNA: TGTGCTCTTGGGGAAATCTCTTGGGGGATACAAGGGTACACCGATGAACTCATCTTT. Protein: CALGEISWGIQGYTDELIF.

There are a few counts of this clone. The protein held in TCRdb is that of a much larger clone and does not match this DNA's translation at residue 13, likely because of a read error; the protein shown is translated from the DNA. In DNA, the CDR3 is TGTGCCTGTGACACCATTACTGGGACAGCACAACTCATCTTT. This encodes CACDTITGTAQLIF. This chain joins TRDV2 and TRDJ1; tentatively, D is TRDD3 (6 bases). TCRdb is silent on the J gene; assignment here came from matching the DNA to germline. Per the germline V gene, CDR1 is GEAIGNYY and CDR2 is EKD. This CDR3 is built from 14 residues. V lost 0 bases and J lost 9, with 16 bases in between.

A word on this clone: The protein recorded in TCRdb matches a much larger clone and deviates from this DNA's translation at residue 16, suggesting a read error; the protein here is obtained by translating the DNA. The V gene is TRDV1, the J gene TRDJ1, with D perhaps matching TRDD2 (6 bases). TCRdb gives no J gene; it was assigned here by matching the DNA to germline. The CDR3 contains 19 residues. Germline V CDR1 and CDR2: TSWWSYY, QGS. CDR3 in amino acids: CALGSSFPGHPAHTDELIF. The CDR3 coding sequence is TGTGCTCTTGGATCTTCCTTCCCCGGTCATCCCGCCCACACCGATGAACTCATCTTT.

This clone was counted ten times or more. The mismatch at residue 6 between this DNA's translation and the TCRdb protein of a much larger clone likely reflects a read error; the protein shown is translated from the DNA. The J gene is TRDJ1, the V gene TRDV1, with 11 bases identical to TRDD3. With V trimmed by 1 base and J by 0 bases, 7 bases remained unmatched. Germline CDR1 is TSWWSYY and CDR2 is QGS. CDR3 length: 18 residues. The CDR3 here is CALGEPYWGIRYTDKLIF. CDR3 coding DNA: TGTGCTCTTGGGGAACCTTACTGGGGGATAAGGTACACCGATAAACTCATCTTT.

This clone has more than one count but fewer than ten. A single base is all that separates this from a far larger clone, so a read error is likely. This sample also contains other DNA sequences that code for the same CDR3. No J gene call was made, and the V gene is TRDV2; TRDD3 was called by the table and not checked on the DNA. This CDR3 spans 18 amino acids. CDR1 is GEAIGNYY and CDR2 is EKD in the germline V gene. The CDR3 sequence is CACDPRLGYARFTDKLIF. Written as DNA, the CDR3 is TGTGCCTGTGACCCAAGGTTGGGATACGCGCGTTTTACCGATAAACTCATCTTC.

As concerns this clone: TCRdb records a much larger clone's protein for this DNA, with a difference at residue 13 that likely arises from a read error; the protein given is the translation of the DNA. This sequence joins TRDV1 and TRDJ1; 9 bases agree with TRDD3. The J segment lost 0 bases and the V segment lost 0 bases, leaving 29 bases of the junction unmatched. The CDR3 has 25 amino acids. Germline CDR1 reads TSWWSYY; CDR2 reads QGS. The chain's CDR3 is CALGELKSLLNPPYWGTLYTDKLIF. The CDR3 coding sequence is TGTGCTCTTGGGGAACTAAAGTCCCTACTCAATCCCCCGTACTGGGGGACCCTTTACACCGATAAACTCATCTTT.

In its sample, this clone was seen many times. This likely traces to a read error, being one base from a far larger clone. The same CDR3 also results from other DNA sequences found in this sample. The chain uses TRDV3 and TRDJ1; D gene unclear. Germline assignment: CDR1 TVYSNPD and CDR2 GDNSRS (reference sequence). The ends were cut back, 1 base at V and 2 bases at J, with 32 bases in the middle. The CDR3 loop spans 20 amino acids. The CDR3 loop reads CAFTGLPIIVSPRTTDKLIF. The DNA of the CDR3 is TGTGCCTTTACTGGCCTCCCTATTATCGTTAGCCCAAGAACGACCGATAAACTCATCTTT.

There are many counts of this clone. The protein TCRdb lists belongs to a much larger clone and differs from this DNA's translation at residue 15, which points to a read error; the protein shown is made from the DNA. The genes are TRDV1 and TRDJ1, with D maybe TRDD2 (8 bases). Germline matching of the DNA provided the J gene here, since TCRdb leaves it blank. The CDR3 contains 22 residues. V lost 1 base and J lost 4, with 34 bases in between. CDR1 is TSWWSYY, CDR2 QGS, per germline. Here the CDR3 reads CALGEPDASYKTGDPRGDKLIF. The DNA of the CDR3 is TGTGCTCTTGGGGAACCCGACGCTTCCTACAAAACTGGGGACCCTCGGGGCGATAAACTCATCTTT.

As for this clone: A read error is the likely source, as a far larger clone sits one nucleotide away. Other DNA sequences in the same sample also yield this CDR3. The chain is built from TRAV38-2/DV8 and TRDJ1, with D perhaps TRDD3 (9 bases). The length of the CDR3 is 23 residues. Per the germline V gene, CDR1 is TSESDYY and CDR2 is QEAYKQQN. V lost 2 bases, J lost 2 bases, and 37 bases lay in between. CDR3: CAYRSKISFLDPTGGHGTDKLIF. Written as DNA, the CDR3 is TGTGCTTATAGGAGTAAGATTTCCTTCCTAGACCCTACTGGGGGACATGGGACCGATAAACTCATCTTT.

This clone showed up many times. The J gene is TRDJ1, the V gene TRDV1, with D tentatively TRDD3 (8 bases). Germline-derived CDR1 and CDR2 are TSWWSYY and QGS. There are 30 residues in the CDR3. The ends were cut back, 0 bases at V and 0 bases at J, with 53 bases in the middle. The CDR3 loop is CALGELPSNHGGCKFPTGGLRDPYTDKLIF. As DNA, the CDR3 is TGTGCTCTTGGGGAACTTCCTTCCAACCATGGGGGATGCAAGTTTCCTACTGGTGGGTTGCGGGACCCGTACACCGATAAACTCATCTTT.

Concerning this clone: This DNA's translation and the protein TCRdb lists, from a much larger clone, do not match at residue 11, likely due to a read error; the protein shown is translated from the DNA. The V gene is TRDV2, the J gene TRDJ1; 9 bases match TRDD3. The J gene, not given by TCRdb, was assigned here from a germline match of the nucleotide sequence. The germline gives CDR1 GEAIGNYY, CDR2 EKD. V gave up 6 bases and J gave up 3 bases; unmatched junction bases: 13. The CDR3 spans 16 residues. The CDR3 DNA is TGTGCCTGTACCGGGGGATACAGTAGAGGAGCCGATAAACTCATCTTT. Translating gives CACTGGYSRGADKLIF.

With regard to this clone: This sequence is one base from a far larger clone and is likely a read error. The sample contains more than one DNA sequence encoding this CDR3. This sequence joins TRDV1 and TRDJ2; TRDD3 matches 10 bases. TCRdb carries no J gene annotation; the J gene was assigned here by matching the DNA with germline. Germline loops: CDR1 TSWWSYY, CDR2 QGS. CDR3 length equals 25 residues. The CDR3 DNA is TGTGCTCTTGGGGGGGCTGGGGTTACTGGGGGATTGAGGGCTCAAGGATTTGCTTTGACAGCGCAACTCTTCTTT. This encodes CALGGAGVTGGLRAQGFALTAQLFF.